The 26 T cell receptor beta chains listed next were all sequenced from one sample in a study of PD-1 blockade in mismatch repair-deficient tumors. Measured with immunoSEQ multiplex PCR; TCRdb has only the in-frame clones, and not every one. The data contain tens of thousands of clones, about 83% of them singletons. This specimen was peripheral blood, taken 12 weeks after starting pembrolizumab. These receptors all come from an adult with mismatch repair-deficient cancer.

The chain's CDR3 is CASSFNTGELFF. The CDR3 nucleotides are TGTGCCAGCAGTTTCAACACCGGGGAGCTGTTTTTT. V gene TRBV27 combines with J gene TRBJ2-2; unclear D gene. There are 12 residues in the CDR3. CDR1 MNHEY and CDR2 SMNVEV come from the germline V gene (reference sequence). Trimming took 3 bases from V and 2 from J, leaving 1 base between them.

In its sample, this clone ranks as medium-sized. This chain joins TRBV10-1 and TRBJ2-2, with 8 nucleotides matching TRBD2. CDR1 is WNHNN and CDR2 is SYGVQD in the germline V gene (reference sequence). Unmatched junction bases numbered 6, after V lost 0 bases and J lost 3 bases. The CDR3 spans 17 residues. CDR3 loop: CASSESILAEYTGELFF. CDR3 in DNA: TGCGCCAGCAGTGAGTCGATACTAGCGGAGTACACCGGGGAGCTGTTTTTT.

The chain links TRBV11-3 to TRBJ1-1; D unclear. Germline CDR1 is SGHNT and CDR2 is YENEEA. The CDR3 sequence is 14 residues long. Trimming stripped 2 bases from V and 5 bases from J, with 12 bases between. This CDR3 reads CASSLKREWTEAFF. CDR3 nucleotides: TGTGCCAGCAGCTTAAAACGCGAATGGACTGAAGCTTTCTTT.

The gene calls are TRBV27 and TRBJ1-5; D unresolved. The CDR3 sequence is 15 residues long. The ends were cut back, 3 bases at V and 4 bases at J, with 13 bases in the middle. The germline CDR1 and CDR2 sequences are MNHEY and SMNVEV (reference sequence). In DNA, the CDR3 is TGTGCCAGCAGTTTTTCTGGACGGGAAAATCAGCCCCAGCATTTT. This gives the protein CASSFSGRENQPQHF.

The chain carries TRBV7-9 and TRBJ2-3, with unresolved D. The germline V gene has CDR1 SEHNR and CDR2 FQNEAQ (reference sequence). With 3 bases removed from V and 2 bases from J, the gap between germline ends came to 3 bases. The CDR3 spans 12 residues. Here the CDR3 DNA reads TGTGCCAGCAGCTTCGTCACAGATACGCAGTATTTT. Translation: CASSFVTDTQYF.

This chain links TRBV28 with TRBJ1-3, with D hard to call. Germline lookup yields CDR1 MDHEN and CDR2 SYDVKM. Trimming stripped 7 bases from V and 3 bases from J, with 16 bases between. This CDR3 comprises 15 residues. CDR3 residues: CASTPGGFYGNTIYF. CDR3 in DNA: TGTGCCAGCACCCCCGGCGGATTTTATGGAAACACCATATATTTT.

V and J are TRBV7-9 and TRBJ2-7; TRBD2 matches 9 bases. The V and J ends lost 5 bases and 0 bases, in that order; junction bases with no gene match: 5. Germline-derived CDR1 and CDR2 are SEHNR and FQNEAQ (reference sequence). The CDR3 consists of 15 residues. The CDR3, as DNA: TGTGCCAGCAGCCCTCCGACTAGCGGCTCCTACGAGCAGTACTTC. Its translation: CASSPPTSGSYEQYF.

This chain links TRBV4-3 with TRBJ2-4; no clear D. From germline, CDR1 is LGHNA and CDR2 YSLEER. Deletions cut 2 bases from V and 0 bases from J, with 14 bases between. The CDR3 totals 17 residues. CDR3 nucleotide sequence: TGCGCCAGCAGCCAACAATCACACACCGTAGCCAAAAACATTCAGTACTTC. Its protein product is CASSQQSHTVAKNIQYF.

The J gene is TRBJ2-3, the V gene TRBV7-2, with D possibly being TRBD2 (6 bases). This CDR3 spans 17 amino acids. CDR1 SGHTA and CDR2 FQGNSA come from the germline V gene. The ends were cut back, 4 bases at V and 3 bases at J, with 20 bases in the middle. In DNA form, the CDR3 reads TGTGCCAGCAGCTCAGCGGCGGGAACCAGGCGGACAGATACGCAGTATTTT. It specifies CASSSAAGTRRTDTQYF.

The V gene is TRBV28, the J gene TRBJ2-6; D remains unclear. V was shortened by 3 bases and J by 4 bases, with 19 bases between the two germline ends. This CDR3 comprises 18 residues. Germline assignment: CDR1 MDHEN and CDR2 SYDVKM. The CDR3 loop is CASSLSESDIPGANVLTF. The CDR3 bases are TGTGCCAGCAGTTTGTCGGAGAGTGACATCCCCGGGGCCAACGTCCTGACTTTC.

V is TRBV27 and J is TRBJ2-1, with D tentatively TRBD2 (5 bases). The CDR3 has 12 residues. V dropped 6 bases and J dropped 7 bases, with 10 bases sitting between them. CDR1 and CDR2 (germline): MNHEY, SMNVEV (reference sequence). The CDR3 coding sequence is TGTGCCAGCAGCCATACTAGAAATGAGCAGTTCTTC. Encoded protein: CASSHTRNEQFF.

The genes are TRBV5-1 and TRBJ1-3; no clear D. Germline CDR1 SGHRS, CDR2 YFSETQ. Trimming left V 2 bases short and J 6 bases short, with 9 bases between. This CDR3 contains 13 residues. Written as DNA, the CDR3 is TGCGCCAGCAGCTTATCGGGAAAAAACACCATATATTTT. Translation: CASSLSGKNTIYF.

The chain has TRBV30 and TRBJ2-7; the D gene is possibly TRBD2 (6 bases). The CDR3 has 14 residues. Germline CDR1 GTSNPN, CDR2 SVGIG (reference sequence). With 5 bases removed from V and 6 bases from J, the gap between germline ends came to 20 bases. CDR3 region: CAWSKEGLYCEQYF. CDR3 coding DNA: TGTGCCTGGTCAAAGGAGGGCCTCTACTGCGAGCAGTACTTC.

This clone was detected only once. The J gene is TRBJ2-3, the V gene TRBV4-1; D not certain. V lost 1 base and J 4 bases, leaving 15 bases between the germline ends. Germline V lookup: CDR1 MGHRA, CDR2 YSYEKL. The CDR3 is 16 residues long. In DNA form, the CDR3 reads TGCGCCAGCAGCCAAGTAAATTTAGTGGTTTCAGATACGCAGTATTTT. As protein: CASSQVNLVVSDTQYF.

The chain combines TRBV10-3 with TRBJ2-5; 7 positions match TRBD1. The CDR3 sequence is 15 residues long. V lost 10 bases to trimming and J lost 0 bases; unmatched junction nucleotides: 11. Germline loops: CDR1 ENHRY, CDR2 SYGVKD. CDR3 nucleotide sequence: TGTGCCACTTTACACCCGGGACAGAACCAAGAGACCCAGTACTTC. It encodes CATLHPGQNQETQYF.

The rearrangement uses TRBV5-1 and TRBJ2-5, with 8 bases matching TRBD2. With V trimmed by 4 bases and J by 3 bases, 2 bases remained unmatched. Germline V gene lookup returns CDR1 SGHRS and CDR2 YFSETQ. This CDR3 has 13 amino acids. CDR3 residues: CASSISGEETQYF. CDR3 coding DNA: TGCGCCAGCAGCATTAGCGGGGAAGAGACCCAGTACTTC.

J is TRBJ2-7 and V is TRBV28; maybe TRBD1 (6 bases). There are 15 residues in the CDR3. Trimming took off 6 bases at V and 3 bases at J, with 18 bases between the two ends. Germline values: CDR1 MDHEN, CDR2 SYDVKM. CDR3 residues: CASSRSGTPLYEQYF. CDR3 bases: TGTGCCAGCAGCCGGTCCGGGACACCACTCTACGAGCAGTACTTC. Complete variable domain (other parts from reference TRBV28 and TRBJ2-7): DVKVTQSSRYLVKRTGEKVFLECVQDMDHENMFWYRQDPGLGLRLIYFSYDVKMKEKGDIPEGYSVSREKKERFSLILESASTNQTSMYLCASSRSGTPLYEQYFGPGTRLTVT.

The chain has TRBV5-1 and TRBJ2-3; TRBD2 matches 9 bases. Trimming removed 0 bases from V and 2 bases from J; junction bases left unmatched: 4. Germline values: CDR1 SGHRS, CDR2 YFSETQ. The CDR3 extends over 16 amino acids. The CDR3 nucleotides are TGCGCCAGCAGCTTGGTACTAGCGGGTTTCACAGATACGCAGTATTTT. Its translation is CASSLVLAGFTDTQYF.

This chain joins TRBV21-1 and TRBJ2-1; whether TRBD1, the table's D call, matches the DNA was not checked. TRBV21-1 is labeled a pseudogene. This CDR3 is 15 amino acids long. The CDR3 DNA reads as TGTGCCAGCGGGGGCTCAAGAAGCGCCTACAATGAGCAGTTCTTC. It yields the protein CASGGSRSAYNEQFF.

The CDR3 DNA reads TGTGCCAGCAGCCGCGGGGAAGTTACAGATACGCAGTATTTT. Encoded protein: CASSRGEVTDTQYF. The V gene is TRBV7-2, the J gene TRBJ2-3; D possibly corresponds to TRBD2 (6 bases). The V and J ends lost 5 bases and 3 bases respectively, with 12 bases between them. The CDR3 totals 14 residues. Per the germline V gene, CDR1 is SGHTA and CDR2 is FQGNSA.

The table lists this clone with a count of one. DNA for the CDR3: TGTGCCAGCAGCTTGTTGGGCGGAACTAGCACAGATACGCAGTATTTT. The encoded protein is CASSLLGGTSTDTQYF. The J gene is TRBJ2-3, the V gene TRBV5-6, with D hard to call. The CDR3 covers 16 residues. CDR1 and CDR2 from the germline V gene are SGHDT and YYEEEE. Trimming pared 1 base from V and 0 bases from J, leaving 12 bases between.

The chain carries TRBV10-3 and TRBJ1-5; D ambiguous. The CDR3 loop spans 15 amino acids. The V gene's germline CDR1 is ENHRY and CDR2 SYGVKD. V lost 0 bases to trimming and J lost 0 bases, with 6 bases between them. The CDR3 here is CAISESGYSNQPQHF. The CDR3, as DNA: TGTGCCATCAGTGAGTCTGGGTATAGCAATCAGCCCCAGCATTTT.

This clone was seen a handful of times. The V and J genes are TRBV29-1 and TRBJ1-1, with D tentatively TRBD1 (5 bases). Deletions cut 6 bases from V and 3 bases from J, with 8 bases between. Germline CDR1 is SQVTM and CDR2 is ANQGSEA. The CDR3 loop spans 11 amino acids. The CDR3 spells CSVGGDTEAFF. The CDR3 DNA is TGCAGCGTGGGAGGGGACACTGAAGCTTTCTTT.

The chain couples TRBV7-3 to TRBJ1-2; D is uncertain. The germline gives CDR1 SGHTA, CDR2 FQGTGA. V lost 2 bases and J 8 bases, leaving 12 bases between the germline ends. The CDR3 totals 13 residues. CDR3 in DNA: TGTGCCAGCAGCTTAGTGTCAGGCGAGGGCTACACCTTC. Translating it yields CASSLVSGEGYTF.

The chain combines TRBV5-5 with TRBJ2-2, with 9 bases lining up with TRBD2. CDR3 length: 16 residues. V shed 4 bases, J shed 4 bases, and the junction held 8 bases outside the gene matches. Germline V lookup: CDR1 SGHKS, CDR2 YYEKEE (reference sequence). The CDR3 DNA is TGTGCCAGCAGCACCTACGCGGGAGGGCGCACCGGGGAGCTGTTTTTT. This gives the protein CASSTYAGGRTGELFF. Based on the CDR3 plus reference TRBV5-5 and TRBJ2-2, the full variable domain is DAGVTQSPTHLIKTRGQQVTLRCSPISGHKSVSWYQQVLGQGPQFIFQYYEKEERGRGNFPDRFSARQFPNYSSELNVNALLLGDSALYLCASSTYAGGRTGELFFGEGSRLTVL.

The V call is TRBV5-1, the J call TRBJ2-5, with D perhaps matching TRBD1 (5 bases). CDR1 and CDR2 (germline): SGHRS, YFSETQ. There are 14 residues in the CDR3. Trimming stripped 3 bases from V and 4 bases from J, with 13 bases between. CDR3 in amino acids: CASSSSGFSETQYF. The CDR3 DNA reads TGCGCCAGCAGCTCTTCAGGGTTTTCAGAGACCCAGTACTTC.